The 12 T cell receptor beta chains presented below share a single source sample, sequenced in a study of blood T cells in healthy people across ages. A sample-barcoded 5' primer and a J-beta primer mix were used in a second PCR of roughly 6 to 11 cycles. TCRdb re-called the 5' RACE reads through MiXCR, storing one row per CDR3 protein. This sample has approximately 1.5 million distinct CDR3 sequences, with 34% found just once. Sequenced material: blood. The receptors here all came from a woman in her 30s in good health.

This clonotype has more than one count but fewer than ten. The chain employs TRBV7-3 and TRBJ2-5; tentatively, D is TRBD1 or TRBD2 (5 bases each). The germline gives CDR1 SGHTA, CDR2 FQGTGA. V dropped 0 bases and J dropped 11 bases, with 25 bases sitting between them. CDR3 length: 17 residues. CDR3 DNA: TGTGCCAGCAGCTTAACACCAGTGGGGGATCCCTACAATGAGCAGTACTTC. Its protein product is CASSLTPVGDPYNEQYF.

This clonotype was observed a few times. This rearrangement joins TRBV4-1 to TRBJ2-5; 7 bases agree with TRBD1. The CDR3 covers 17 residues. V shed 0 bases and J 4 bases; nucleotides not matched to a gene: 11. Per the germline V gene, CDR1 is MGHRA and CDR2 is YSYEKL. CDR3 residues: CASSQDDGRGRGETQYF. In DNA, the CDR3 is TGCGCCAGCAGCCAAGATGACGGCAGGGGGAGAGGAGAGACCCAGTACTTC.

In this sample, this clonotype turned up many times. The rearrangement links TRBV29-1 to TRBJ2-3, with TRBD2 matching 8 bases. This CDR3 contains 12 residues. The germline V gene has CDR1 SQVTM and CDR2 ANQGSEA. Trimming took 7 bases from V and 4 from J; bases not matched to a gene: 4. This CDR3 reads CSGRTSSDTQYF. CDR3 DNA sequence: TGCAGCGGCCGGACTAGCTCAGATACGCAGTATTTT.

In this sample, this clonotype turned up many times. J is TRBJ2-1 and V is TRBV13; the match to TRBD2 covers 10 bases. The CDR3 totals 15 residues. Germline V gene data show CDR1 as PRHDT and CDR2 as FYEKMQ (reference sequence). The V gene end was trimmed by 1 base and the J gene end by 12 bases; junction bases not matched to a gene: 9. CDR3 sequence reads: CASSLAPSGGPGQFF. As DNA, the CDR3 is TGTGCCAGCAGCTTAGCTCCTAGCGGGGGTCCTGGGCAGTTCTTC.

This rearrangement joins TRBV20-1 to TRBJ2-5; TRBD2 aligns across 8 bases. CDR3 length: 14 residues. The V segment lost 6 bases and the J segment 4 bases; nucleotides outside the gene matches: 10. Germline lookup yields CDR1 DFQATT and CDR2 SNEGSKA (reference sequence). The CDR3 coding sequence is TGCAGTGCGATACCCGGGGGGGTGGTAGAGACCCAGTACTTC. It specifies CSAIPGGVVETQYF.

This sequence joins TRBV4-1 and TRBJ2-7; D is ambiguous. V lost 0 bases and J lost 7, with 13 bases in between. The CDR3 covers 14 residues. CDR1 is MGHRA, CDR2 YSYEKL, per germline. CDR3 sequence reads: CASSQDAARNEQYF. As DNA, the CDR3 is TGCGCCAGCAGCCAAGATGCAGCGCGCAATGAGCAGTACTTC.

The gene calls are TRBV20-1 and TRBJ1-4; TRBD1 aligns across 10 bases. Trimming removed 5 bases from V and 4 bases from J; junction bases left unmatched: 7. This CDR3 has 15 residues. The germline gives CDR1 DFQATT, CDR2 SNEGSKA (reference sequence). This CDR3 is CSAGGTGAFNEKLFF. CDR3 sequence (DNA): TGCAGTGCTGGGGGGACAGGGGCGTTTAATGAAAAACTGTTTTTT.

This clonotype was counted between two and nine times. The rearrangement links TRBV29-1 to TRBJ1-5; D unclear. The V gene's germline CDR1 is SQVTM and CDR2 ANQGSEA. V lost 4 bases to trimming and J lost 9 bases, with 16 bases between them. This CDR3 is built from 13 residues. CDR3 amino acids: CSVVSPVKSPQHF. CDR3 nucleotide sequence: TGCAGCGTTGTTTCCCCCGTGAAGTCGCCCCAGCATTTT.

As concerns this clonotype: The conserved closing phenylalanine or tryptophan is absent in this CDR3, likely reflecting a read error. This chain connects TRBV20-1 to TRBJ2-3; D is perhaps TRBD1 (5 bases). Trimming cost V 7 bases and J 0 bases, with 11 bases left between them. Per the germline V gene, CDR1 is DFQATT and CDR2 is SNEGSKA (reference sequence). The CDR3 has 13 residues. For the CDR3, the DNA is TGCAGTGGACAGACCCGGAGCACAGATACGCAGTATTTA. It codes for CSGQTRSTDTQYL.

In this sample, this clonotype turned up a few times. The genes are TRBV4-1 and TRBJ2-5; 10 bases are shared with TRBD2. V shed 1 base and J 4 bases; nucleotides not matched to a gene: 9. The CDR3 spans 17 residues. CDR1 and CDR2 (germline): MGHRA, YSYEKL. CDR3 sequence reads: CASSQVGGVAGGETQYF. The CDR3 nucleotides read TGCGCCAGCAGCCAAGTAGGAGGGGTAGCGGGAGGAGAGACCCAGTACTTC.

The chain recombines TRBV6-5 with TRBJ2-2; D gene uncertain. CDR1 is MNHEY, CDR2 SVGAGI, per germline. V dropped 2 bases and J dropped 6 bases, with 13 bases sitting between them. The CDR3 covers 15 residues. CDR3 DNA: TGTGCCAGCAGTTACCTTGCCCGGGTGGCCGGGGAGCTGTTTTTT. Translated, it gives CASSYLARVAGELFF.

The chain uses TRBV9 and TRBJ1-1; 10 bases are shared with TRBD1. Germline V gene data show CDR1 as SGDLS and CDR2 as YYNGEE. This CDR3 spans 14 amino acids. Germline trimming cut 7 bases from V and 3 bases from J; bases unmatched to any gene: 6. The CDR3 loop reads CASRGDRGDTEAFF. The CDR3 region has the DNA TGTGCCAGCCGGGGGGACAGGGGCGACACTGAAGCTTTCTTT. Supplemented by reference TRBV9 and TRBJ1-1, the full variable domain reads DSGVTQTPKHLITATGQRVTLRCSPRSGDLSVYWYQQSLDQGLQFLIQYYNGEERAKGNILERFSAQQFPDLHSELNLSSLELGDSALYFCASRGDRGDTEAFFGQGTRLTVV.